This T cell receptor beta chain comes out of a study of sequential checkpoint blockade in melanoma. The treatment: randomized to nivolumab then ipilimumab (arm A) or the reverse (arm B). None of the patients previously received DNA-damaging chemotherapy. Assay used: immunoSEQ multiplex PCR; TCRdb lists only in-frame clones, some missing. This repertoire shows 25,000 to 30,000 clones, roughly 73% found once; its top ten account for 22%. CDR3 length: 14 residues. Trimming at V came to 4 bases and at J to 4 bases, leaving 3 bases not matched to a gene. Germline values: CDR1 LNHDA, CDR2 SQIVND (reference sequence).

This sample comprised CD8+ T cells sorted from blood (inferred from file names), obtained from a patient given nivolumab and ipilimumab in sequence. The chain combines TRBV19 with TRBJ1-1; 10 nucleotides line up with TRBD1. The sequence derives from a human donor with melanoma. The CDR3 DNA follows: TGTGCCAGTAGTACCGGACAGGGGGGCACTGAAGCTTTCTTT. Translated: CASSTGQGGTEAFF.